The table lists the clone carrying this T cell receptor beta chain with many counts. Since a much larger clone is just one base distant, this may be a read error. V lost 5 bases and J lost 5, with 8 bases in between. The germline V gene encodes CDR1 MNHNY and CDR2 SVGAGI (reference sequence). The CDR3 extends over 12 amino acids. These data come from a study of CD8 T cells in ankylosing spondylitis. TCRdb fed the 5' RACE reads into MiXCR, producing one record per CDR3 protein. The data contain under 300,000 distinct CDR3 sequences, roughly 10% of them singletons. The receptor was derived from a male donor with ankylosing spondylitis or in good health (not recorded which). The V gene is TRBV6-6, the J gene TRBJ2-3; D unresolved. Sequenced: blood, either unsorted or a sorted T cell fraction (not recorded which). This CDR3 is CASSAPGDTQYF. The CDR3 DNA is TGTGCCAGCAGTGCCCCGGGAGATACGCAGTATTTT.